The 18 T cell receptor beta chains below come from one sample, sequenced in a study of T cell responses to AZD1222 COVID-19 vaccine (dated by TCRdb to about 2021). The intended sense of this specimen's time point label: baseline before first vaccination. Library construction relied on the immunoSEQ multiplex PCR assay. As stored in TCRdb, this immuneACCESS dataset retains in-frame rearrangements with V and J assigned. A fraction of the clones does not appear; measured against another copy, unresolved V genes explain less than half of the discrepancy, and the remainder lacks a known reason. The sample data list 90,000 to 120,000 clones, and 70% to 90% of these were observed just once. The top ten constitute under 7% of the sample. Sample: peripheral blood, taken on day 0 of AZD1222 vaccination. The receptor source for this set is an adult in good health.

The chain links TRBV5-5 to TRBJ1-2, with 9 bases that match TRBD1. Per germline, CDR1 SGHKS and CDR2 YYEKEE (reference sequence). The J segment lost 4 bases and the V segment lost 5 bases, leaving 12 bases of the junction unmatched. The length of the CDR3 is 16 residues. CDR3 protein: CASSQDRGTRGYGYTF. CDR3 nucleotide sequence: TGTGCCAGCAGTCAGGACAGGGGTACTCGGGGCTATGGCTACACCTTC.

The count of this clone is one. V is TRBV18 and J is TRBJ2-2; TRBD2 aligns across 10 bases. This CDR3 spans 18 amino acids. V was pared by 3 bases and J by 3 bases, with 10 bases of the junction left unmatched. Germline loops: CDR1 KGHSH, CDR2 LQKENI. CDR3 sequence: CASSPRASGSRDTGELFF. The CDR3 coding sequence is TGTGCCAGCTCACCGCGTGCTAGCGGGAGTAGGGACACCGGGGAGCTGTTTTTT.

The genes are TRBV27 and TRBJ1-1; TRBD1 is a possible D gene (5 bases). Germline V gives CDR1 MNHEY, CDR2 SMNVEV (reference sequence). V lost 0 bases and J lost 1, with 9 bases in between. CDR3 length: 15 residues. CDR3 sequence (DNA): TGTGCCAGCAGTTTATCACGGCAGGGGAACACTGAAGCTTTCTTT. Translating gives CASSLSRQGNTEAFF.

The chain is built from TRBV13 and TRBJ1-2; no clear D gene. CDR1 is PRHDT and CDR2 is FYEKMQ in the germline V gene (reference sequence). The CDR3 is made up of 11 amino acids. V lost 1 base and J 6 bases, leaving 3 bases between the germline ends. The CDR3 sequence is CASSLVDGYTF. The CDR3 DNA sequence: TGTGCCAGCAGCTTAGTTGATGGCTACACCTTC. The complete variable domain, with remaining parts taken from reference TRBV13 and TRBJ1-2, reads AAGVIQSPRHLIKEKRETATLKCYPIPRHDTVYWYQQGPGQDPQFLISFYEKMQSDKGSIPDRFSAQQFSDYHSELNMSSLELGDSALYFCASSLVDGYTFGSGTRLTVV.

J is TRBJ2-1 and V is TRBV9; TRBD2 aligns across 12 bases. Germline V gene sequence: CDR1 SGDLS, CDR2 YYNGEE. V shed 4 bases, J shed 6 bases, and the junction held 14 bases outside the gene matches. The CDR3 totals 18 residues. CDR3 loop: CASSRDGIPTSGGNEQFF. Written as DNA, the CDR3 is TGTGCCAGCAGCCGGGACGGAATCCCGACTAGCGGGGGCAATGAGCAGTTCTTC.

V gene TRBV11-2 combines with J gene TRBJ2-5; 13 positions match TRBD2. The CDR3 length is 15 residues. Germline V gene sequence: CDR1 SGHAT, CDR2 FQNNGV. Germline trimming cut 1 base from V and 4 bases from J; bases unmatched to any gene: 0. The CDR3 spells CASSLGTSGRETQYF. For the CDR3, the DNA is TGTGCCAGCAGCTTAGGGACTAGCGGGAGAGAGACCCAGTACTTC.

This chain uses TRBV18 with TRBJ2-7; unclear D gene. Trimming shortened V by 2 bases and J by 2 bases, and 7 bases separated the two germline ends. Germline V gene lookup returns CDR1 KGHSH and CDR2 LQKENI. The CDR3 sequence is 13 residues long. CDR3 coding DNA: TGTGCCAGCTCACCATTGGAGACCTACGAGCAGTACTTC. The encoded protein is CASSPLETYEQYF. Full variable domain (rest looked up from reference TRBV18 and TRBJ2-7): NAGVMQNPRHLVRRRGQEARLRCSPMKGHSHVYWYRQLPEEGLKFMVYLQKENIIDESGMPKERFSAEFPKEGPSILRIQQVVRGDSAAYFCASSPLETYEQYFGPGTRLTVT.

The chain carries TRBV11-3 and TRBJ1-1; 7 nucleotides align to TRBD1. The germline V gene has CDR1 SGHNT and CDR2 YENEEA. This CDR3 has 13 amino acids. With 5 bases clipped from V and 6 bases from J, the junction kept 6 bases outside the gene matches. The CDR3 spells CASSTSRGSEAFF. The DNA for the CDR3 is TGTGCCAGCAGCACTAGCAGGGGGTCTGAAGCTTTCTTT.

The J gene is TRBJ1-1, the V gene TRBV18, with TRBD1 as a possible D gene (5 bases). This CDR3 has 14 residues. Germline lookup yields CDR1 KGHSH and CDR2 LQKENI. Trimming pared 5 bases from V and 0 bases from J, leaving 10 bases between. The CDR3 reads CASSLTAMNTEAFF. DNA for the CDR3: TGTGCCAGCTCATTGACAGCCATGAACACTGAAGCTTTCTTT.

The chain couples TRBV18 to TRBJ2-7, with unresolved D. CDR1 and CDR2 (germline): KGHSH, LQKENI. V was shortened by 2 bases and J by 2 bases, with 13 bases between the two germline ends. The CDR3 is 15 amino acids. DNA of the CDR3: TGTGCCAGCTCACCAACCTCGGAACCCACCTACGAGCAGTACTTC. Translation gives CASSPTSEPTYEQYF.

The chain couples TRBV18 to TRBJ2-2; 15 bases line up with TRBD2. The CDR3 is 21 residues long. After removal of 1 base from V and 1 base from J, the junction contained 10 bases not matched to a gene. Germline lookup yields CDR1 KGHSH and CDR2 LQKENI. CDR3 DNA sequence: TGTGCCAGCTCACCACGTTCAAGGACTAGCGGGAGGGCCAGGAACACCGGGGAGCTGTTTTTT. Its translation: CASSPRSRTSGRARNTGELFF. The whole variable domain, remainder taken from reference TRBV18 and TRBJ2-2, is NAGVMQNPRHLVRRRGQEARLRCSPMKGHSHVYWYRQLPEEGLKFMVYLQKENIIDESGMPKERFSAEFPKEGPSILRIQQVVRGDSAAYFCASSPRSRTSGRARNTGELFFGEGSRLTVL.

For the CDR3, the DNA is TGTGCCAGCAGCTTGGGACAGTGGGATTATAGCAATCAGCCCCAGCATTTT. Its translation is CASSLGQWDYSNQPQHF. The V and J genes are TRBV5-5 and TRBJ1-5, with D possibly being TRBD1 (5 bases). With 0 bases removed from V and 0 bases from J, the gap between germline ends came to 13 bases. The CDR3 is 17 residues long. From germline, CDR1 is SGHKS and CDR2 YYEKEE (reference sequence).

The chain is built from TRBV4-1 and TRBJ2-1; 10 bases line up with TRBD1. In germline, CDR1 is MGHRA, CDR2 YSYEKL. The V and J ends lost 3 bases and 2 bases, in that order; junction bases with no gene match: 1. This CDR3 comprises 15 residues. The CDR3 coding sequence is TGCGCCAGCAGCCAGGACAGGGGGACCTACAATGAGCAGTTCTTC. Amino acid sequence: CASSQDRGTYNEQFF.

V gene TRBV29-1 combines with J gene TRBJ1-2, with D unresolved. V was trimmed by 5 bases and J by 3 bases, leaving 10 bases between them. From germline, CDR1 is SQVTM and CDR2 ANQGSEA. The CDR3 spans 12 residues. CDR3 in DNA: TGCAGCGTTTTTAGGAGCTACTATGGCTACACCTTC. This sequence encodes CSVFRSYYGYTF.

V usage is TRBV24-1 and J usage is TRBJ2-7, with TRBD1 as a possible D gene (6 bases). There are 15 residues in the CDR3. Per the germline V gene, CDR1 is KGHDR and CDR2 is SFDVKD. Trimming left V 4 bases short and J 5 bases short, with 17 bases between. CDR3: CATSEAPQGRHEQYF. In nucleotides, the CDR3 is TGTGCCACCAGTGAAGCCCCCCAGGGGCGGCACGAGCAGTACTTC.

This clone was observed once. The genes are TRBV3-1 (or the pseudogene TRBV3-2) and TRBJ1-3; D remains ambiguous. V was trimmed by 0 bases and J by 0 bases, leaving 6 bases between them. CDR1 and CDR2 (germline): LGHDT, YNNKEL (reference sequence). This CDR3 is 15 amino acids long. This chain's CDR3 is CASSQERISGNTIYF. The CDR3 DNA sequence: TGTGCCAGCAGCCAAGAAAGGATCTCTGGAAACACCATATATTTT.

This chain uses TRBV19 with TRBJ2-3, with a tentative D call TRBD2 (5 bases). V lost 3 bases to trimming and J lost 0 bases, with 13 bases between them. This CDR3 is 16 amino acids long. CDR1 and CDR2 (germline): LNHDA, SQIVND (reference sequence). Here the CDR3 DNA reads TGTGCCAGTAGTATCGGGATGGACGCTAGCACAGATACGCAGTATTTT. This encodes CASSIGMDASTDTQYF.

The rearrangement uses TRBV5-6 and TRBJ2-1; the D gene is possibly TRBD2 (5 bases). Germline CDR1 is SGHDT and CDR2 is YYEEEE. This CDR3 has 16 amino acids. Between the trimmed V and J ends, which lost 0 bases and 7 bases, there was a span of 17 bases. CDR3 sequence: CASSLALILGSNEQFF. The CDR3 region has the DNA TGTGCCAGCAGCTTGGCTTTAATACTAGGCTCTAATGAGCAGTTCTTC.